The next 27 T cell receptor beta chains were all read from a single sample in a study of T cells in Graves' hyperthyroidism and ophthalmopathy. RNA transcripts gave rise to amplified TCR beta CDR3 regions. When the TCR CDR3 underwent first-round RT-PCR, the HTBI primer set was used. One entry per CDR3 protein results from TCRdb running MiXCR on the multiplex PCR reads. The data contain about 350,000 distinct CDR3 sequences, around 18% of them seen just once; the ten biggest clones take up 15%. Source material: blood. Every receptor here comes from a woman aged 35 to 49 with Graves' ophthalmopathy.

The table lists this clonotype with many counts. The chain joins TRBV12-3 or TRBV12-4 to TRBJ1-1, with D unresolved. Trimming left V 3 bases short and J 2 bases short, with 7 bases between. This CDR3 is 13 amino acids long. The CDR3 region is CASSFELNTEAFF. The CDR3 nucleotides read TGTGCCAGCAGTTTTGAACTTAACACTGAAGCTTTCTTT.

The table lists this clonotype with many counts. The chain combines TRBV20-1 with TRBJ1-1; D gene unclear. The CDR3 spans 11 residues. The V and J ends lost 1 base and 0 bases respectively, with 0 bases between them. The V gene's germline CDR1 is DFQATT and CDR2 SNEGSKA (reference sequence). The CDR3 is CSARVNTEAFF. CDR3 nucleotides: TGCAGTGCTAGAGTGAACACTGAAGCTTTCTTT.

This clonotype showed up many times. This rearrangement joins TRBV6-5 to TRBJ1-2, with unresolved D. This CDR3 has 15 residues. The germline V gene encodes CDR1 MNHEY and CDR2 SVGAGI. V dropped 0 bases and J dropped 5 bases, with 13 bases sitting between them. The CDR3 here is CASSYSPPRGYGYTF. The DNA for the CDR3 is TGTGCCAGCAGTTACTCTCCGCCCCGCGGATATGGCTACACCTTC.

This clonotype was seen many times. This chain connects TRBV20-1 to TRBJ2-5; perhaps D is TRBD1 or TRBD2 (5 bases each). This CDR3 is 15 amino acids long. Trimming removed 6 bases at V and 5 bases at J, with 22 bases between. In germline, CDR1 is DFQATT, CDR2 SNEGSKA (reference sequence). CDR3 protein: CSAPSLGEATETQYF. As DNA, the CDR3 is TGCAGTGCCCCCTCCCTGGGGGAAGCGACGGAGACCCAGTACTTC.

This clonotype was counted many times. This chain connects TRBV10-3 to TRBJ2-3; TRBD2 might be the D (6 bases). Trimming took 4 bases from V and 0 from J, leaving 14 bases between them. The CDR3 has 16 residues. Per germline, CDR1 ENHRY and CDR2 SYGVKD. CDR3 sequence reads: CAISGLSGPSTDTQYF. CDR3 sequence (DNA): TGTGCCATCAGTGGACTTAGCGGACCTAGCACAGATACGCAGTATTTT.

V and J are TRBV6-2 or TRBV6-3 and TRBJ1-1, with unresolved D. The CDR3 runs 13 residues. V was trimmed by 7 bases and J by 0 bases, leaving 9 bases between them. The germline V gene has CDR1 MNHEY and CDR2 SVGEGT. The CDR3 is CASTDPVNTEAFF. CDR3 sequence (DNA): TGTGCCAGCACGGACCCTGTGAACACTGAAGCTTTCTTT.

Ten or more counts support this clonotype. CDR3 amino acids: CASSLYSKGRNYGYTF. Here the CDR3 DNA reads TGTGCCAGCAGTTTATACTCTAAGGGCAGAAACTATGGCTACACCTTC. This chain uses TRBV28 with TRBJ1-2, with D unclear. V was clipped by 1 base and J by 2 bases, with 14 bases between them. The CDR3 runs to 16 residues. The germline V gene encodes CDR1 MDHEN and CDR2 SYDVKM.

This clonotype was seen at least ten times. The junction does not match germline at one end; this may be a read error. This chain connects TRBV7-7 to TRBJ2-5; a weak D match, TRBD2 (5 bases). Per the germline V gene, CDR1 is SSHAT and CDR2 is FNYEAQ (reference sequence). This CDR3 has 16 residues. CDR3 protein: CASSLSPGRVQETQYF. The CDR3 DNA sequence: TGTGCTAGCAGCTTGAGTCCGGGAAGGGTTCAAGAGACCCAGTACTTC.

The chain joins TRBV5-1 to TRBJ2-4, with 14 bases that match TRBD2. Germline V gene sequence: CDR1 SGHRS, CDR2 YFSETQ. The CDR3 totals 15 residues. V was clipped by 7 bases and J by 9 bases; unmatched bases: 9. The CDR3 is CASGGGTSGGGIQYF. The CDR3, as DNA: TGCGCCAGCGGCGGGGGGACTAGCGGGGGCGGCATTCAGTACTTC.

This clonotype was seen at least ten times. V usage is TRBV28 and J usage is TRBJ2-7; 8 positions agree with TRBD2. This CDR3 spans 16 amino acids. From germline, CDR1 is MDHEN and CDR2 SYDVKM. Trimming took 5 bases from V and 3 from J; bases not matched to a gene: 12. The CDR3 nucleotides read TGTGCCAGCAGTGGTTTCCCTAGGACTAGCAGCTACGAGCAGTACTTC. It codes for CASSGFPRTSSYEQYF.

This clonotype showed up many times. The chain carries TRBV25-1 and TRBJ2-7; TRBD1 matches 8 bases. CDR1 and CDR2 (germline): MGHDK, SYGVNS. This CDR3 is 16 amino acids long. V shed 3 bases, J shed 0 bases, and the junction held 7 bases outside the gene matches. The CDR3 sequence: CASSDAGTGSSYEQYF. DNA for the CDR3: TGTGCCAGCAGTGACGCCGGGACAGGAAGCTCCTACGAGCAGTACTTC.

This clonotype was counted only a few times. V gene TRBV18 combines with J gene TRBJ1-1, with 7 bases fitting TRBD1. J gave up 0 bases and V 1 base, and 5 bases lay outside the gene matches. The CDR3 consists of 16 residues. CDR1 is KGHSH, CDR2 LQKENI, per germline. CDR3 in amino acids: CASSPHQGVLNTEAFF. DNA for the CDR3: TGTGCCAGCTCACCACACCAGGGGGTACTGAACACTGAAGCTTTCTTT.

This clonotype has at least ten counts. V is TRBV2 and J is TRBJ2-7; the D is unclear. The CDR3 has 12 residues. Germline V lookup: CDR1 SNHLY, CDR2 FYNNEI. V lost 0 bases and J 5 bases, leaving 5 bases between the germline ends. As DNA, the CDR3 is TGTGCCAGCAGTGAAGCAATAGACGAGCAGTACTTC. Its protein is CASSEAIDEQYF.

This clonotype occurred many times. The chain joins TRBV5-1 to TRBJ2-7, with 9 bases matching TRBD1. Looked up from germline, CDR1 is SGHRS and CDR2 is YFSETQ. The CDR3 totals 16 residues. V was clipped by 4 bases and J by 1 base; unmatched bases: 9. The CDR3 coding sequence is TGCGCCAGCAGCCAACGAACGGACAGGGGATCCTACGAGCAGTACTTC. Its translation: CASSQRTDRGSYEQYF.

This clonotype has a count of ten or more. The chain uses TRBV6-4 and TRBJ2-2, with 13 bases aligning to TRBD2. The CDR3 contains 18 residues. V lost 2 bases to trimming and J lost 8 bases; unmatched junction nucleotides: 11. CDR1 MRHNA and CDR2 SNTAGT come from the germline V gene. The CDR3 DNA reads TGTGCCAGCAGTGACCTCCGGGGACTAGCGGGACTCACGGGGGAGCTGTTTTTT. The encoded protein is CASSDLRGLAGLTGELFF.

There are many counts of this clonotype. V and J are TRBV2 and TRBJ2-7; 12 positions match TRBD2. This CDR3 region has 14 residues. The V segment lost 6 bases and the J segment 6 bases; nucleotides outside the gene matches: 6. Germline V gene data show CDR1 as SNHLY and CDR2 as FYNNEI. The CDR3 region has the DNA TGTGCCAGCAGGCGGCGGACTAGCGGGACCGAGCAGTACTTC. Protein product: CASRRRTSGTEQYF.

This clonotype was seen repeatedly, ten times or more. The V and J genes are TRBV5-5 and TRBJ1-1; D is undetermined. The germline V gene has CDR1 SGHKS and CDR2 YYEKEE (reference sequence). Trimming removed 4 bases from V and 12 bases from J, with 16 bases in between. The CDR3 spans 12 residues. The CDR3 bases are TGTGCCAGCAGCATATCCTACAGTTCATCTTTCTTT. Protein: CASSISYSSSFF.

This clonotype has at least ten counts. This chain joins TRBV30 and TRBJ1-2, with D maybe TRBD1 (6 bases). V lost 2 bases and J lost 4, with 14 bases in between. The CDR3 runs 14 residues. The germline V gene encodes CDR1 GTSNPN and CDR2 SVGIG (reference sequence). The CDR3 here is CAWSTPQGTYGYTF. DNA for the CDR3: TGTGCCTGGAGTACCCCTCAGGGGACCTATGGCTACACCTTC.

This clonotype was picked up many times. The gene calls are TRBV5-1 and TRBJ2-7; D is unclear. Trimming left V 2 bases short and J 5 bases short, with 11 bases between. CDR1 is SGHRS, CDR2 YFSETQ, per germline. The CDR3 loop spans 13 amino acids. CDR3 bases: TGCGCCAGCAGCTTACGAGTGGAGCACGAGCAGTACTTC. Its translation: CASSLRVEHEQYF. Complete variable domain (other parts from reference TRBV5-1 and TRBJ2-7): KAGVTQTPRYLIKTRGQQVTLSCSPISGHRSVSWYQQTPGQGLQFLFEYFSETQRNKGNFPGRFSGRQFSNSRSEMNVSTLELGDSALYLCASSLRVEHEQYFGPGTRLTVT.

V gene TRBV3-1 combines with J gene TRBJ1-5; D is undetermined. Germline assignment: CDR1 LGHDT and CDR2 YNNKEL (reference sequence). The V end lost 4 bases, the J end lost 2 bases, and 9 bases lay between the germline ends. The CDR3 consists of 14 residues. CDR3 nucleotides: TGTGCCAGCAGCCCAAACTCCGGCAATCAGCCCCAGCATTTT. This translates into CASSPNSGNQPQHF.

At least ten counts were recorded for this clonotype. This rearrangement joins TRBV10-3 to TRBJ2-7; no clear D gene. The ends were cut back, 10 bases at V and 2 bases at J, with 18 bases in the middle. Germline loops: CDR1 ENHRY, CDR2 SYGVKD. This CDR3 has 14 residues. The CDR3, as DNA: TGTGCCACCACCGGTTTTGCCTCAGCCTACGAGCAGTACTTC. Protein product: CATTGFASAYEQYF.

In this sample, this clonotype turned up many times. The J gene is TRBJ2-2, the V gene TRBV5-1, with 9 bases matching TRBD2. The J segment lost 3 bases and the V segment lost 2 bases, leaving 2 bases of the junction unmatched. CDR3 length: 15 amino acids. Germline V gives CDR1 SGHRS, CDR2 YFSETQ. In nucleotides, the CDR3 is TGCGCCAGCAGCTTAGCGGGAGGTTACACCGGGGAGCTGTTTTTT. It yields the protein CASSLAGGYTGELFF. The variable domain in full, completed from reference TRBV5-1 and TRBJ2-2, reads KAGVTQTPRYLIKTRGQQVTLSCSPISGHRSVSWYQQTPGQGLQFLFEYFSETQRNKGNFPGRFSGRQFSNSRSEMNVSTLELGDSALYLCASSLAGGYTGELFFGEGSRLTVL.

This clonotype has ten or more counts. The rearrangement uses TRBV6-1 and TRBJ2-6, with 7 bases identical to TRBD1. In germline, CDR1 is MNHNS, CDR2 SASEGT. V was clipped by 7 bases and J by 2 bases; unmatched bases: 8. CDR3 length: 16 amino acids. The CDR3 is CASTGQVLTGANVLTF. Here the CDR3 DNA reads TGTGCCAGCACCGGACAGGTCCTAACTGGGGCCAACGTCCTGACTTTC.

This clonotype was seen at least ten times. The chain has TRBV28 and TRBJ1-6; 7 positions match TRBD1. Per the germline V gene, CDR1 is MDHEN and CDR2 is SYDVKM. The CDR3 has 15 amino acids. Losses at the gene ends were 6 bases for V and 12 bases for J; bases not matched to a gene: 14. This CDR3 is CASRQPTGLVGPLHF. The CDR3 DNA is TGTGCCAGCAGACAACCGACAGGGTTGGTCGGACCCCTCCACTTT. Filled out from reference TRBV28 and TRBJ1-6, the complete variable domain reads DVKVTQSSRYLVKRTGEKVFLECVQDMDHENMFWYRQDPGLGLRLIYFSYDVKMKEKGDIPEGYSVSREKKERFSLILESASTNQTSMYLCASRQPTGLVGPLHFGNGTRLTVT.

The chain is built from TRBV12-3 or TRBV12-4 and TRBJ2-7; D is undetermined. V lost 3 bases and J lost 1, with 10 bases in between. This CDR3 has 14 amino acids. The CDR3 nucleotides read TGTGCCAGCAGTTTGTTTGCCGGTTCCTACGAGCAGTACTTC. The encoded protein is CASSLFAGSYEQYF.

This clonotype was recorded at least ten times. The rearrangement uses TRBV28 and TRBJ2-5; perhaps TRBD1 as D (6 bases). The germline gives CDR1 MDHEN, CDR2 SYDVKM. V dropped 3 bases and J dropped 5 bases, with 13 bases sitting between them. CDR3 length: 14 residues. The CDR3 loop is CASSFGQLIETQYF. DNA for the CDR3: TGTGCCAGCAGTTTTGGACAGTTAATTGAGACCCAGTACTTC.

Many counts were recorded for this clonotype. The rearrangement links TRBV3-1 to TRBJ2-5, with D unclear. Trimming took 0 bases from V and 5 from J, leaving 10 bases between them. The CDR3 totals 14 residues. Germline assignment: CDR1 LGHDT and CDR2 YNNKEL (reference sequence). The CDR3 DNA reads TGTGCCAGCAGCCAAGATTATGCGAGTGAGACCCAGTACTTC. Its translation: CASSQDYASETQYF.